These 12 T cell receptor beta chains originate from one sample sequenced in a study of T cells in Graves' hyperthyroidism and ophthalmopathy. Amplification of TCR beta CDR3 regions was performed using RNA transcripts as template. Initially, a first-round RT-PCR of the TCR CDR3 employed the HTBI primer set. TCRdb ran MiXCR on the multiplex PCR reads and lists one entry per CDR3 protein. The profile shows more than 500,000 distinct CDR3 sequences, 40% to 50% of them singletons. The sample was peripheral blood or thyroid tissue (not recorded which). The receptors stem from an adult woman with Graves' disease, either hyperthyroidism or ophthalmopathy (not recorded which).

Details on this clonotype: Being one base from a much bigger clone, this may be a read error. V and J are TRBV10-2 and TRBJ1-6; 8 bases line up with TRBD1. V was pared by 11 bases and J by 7 bases, with 13 bases of the junction left unmatched. Germline V gene lookup returns CDR1 WSHSY and CDR2 SAAADI. The CDR3 has 15 amino acids. The CDR3 DNA is TGCGCCGGCCGATCGACAGGGGACACGAATTCACCCCTCCACTTT. Its protein is CAGRSTGDTNSPLHF.

The chain joins TRBV9 to TRBJ2-5; 7 bases align to TRBD2. Germline CDR1 SGDLS, CDR2 YYNGEE. This CDR3 spans 13 amino acids. In DNA form, the CDR3 reads TGTGCTAGTCCGCGGGAGAGCTGGGAGACCCAGTACTTC. Translation: CASPRESWETQYF. Looking up the rest from reference TRBV9 and TRBJ2-5 gives the full variable domain: DSGVTQTPKHLITATGQRVTLRCSPRSGDLSVYWYQQSLDQGLQFLIQYYNGEERAKGNILERFSAQQFPDLHSELNLSSLELGDSALYFCASPRESWETQYFGPGTRLLVL.

Concerning this clonotype itself: Lacking the conserved final phenylalanine or tryptophan, this CDR3 likely reflects a read error. The chain joins TRBV6-1 to TRBJ2-5; D is unclear. V was trimmed by 8 bases and J by 1 base, leaving 11 bases between them. The CDR3 extends over 13 amino acids. CDR1 and CDR2 from the germline V gene are MNHNS and SASEGT. CDR3: CASGRSSQETQYL. The CDR3 DNA sequence: TGTGCCAGCGGACGTTCCAGCCAAGAGACCCAGTACCTC.

The rearrangement links TRBV7-9 to TRBJ2-7; 8 nucleotides agree with TRBD1. V lost 5 bases, J lost 4 bases, and 10 bases stayed unmatched. CDR1 is SEHNR, CDR2 FQNEAQ, per germline (reference sequence). CDR3 length: 15 amino acids. The CDR3 loop reads CASSHRARGRYEQYF. As DNA, the CDR3 is TGTGCCAGCAGCCACCGGGCCAGGGGGCGGTACGAGCAGTACTTC.

The chain links TRBV20-1 to TRBJ1-2, with 9 positions matching TRBD1. The CDR3 covers 12 residues. Germline V gene lookup returns CDR1 DFQATT and CDR2 SNEGSKA (reference sequence). The J segment lost 8 bases and the V segment lost 8 bases, leaving 9 bases of the junction unmatched. CDR3 amino acids: CSLNRGRGGYTF. CDR3 DNA sequence: TGCAGTCTTAACAGGGGGCGAGGAGGCTACACCTTC.

V usage is TRBV5-1 and J usage is TRBJ1-2, with TRBD1 matching over 8 bases. The germline V gene has CDR1 SGHRS and CDR2 YFSETQ. This CDR3 region has 14 residues. V dropped 4 bases and J dropped 8; count of bases not matched to a gene: 10. CDR3 coding DNA: TGCGCCAGCAGCGTGGACAGGGAAGTGGGAGGCTACACCTTC. The encoded protein is CASSVDREVGGYTF.

The gene calls are TRBV29-1 and TRBJ1-1; D not resolved. Trimming left V 5 bases short and J 1 base short, with 5 bases between. This CDR3 is 11 amino acids long. The V gene's germline CDR1 is SQVTM and CDR2 ANQGSEA. The CDR3 region is CSVNKNTEAFF. DNA of the CDR3: TGCAGCGTTAACAAGAACACTGAAGCTTTCTTT.

The chain recombines TRBV29-1 with TRBJ2-5; D is possibly TRBD1 or TRBD2 (5 bases each). The CDR3 sequence is 14 residues long. CDR1 and CDR2 (germline): SQVTM, ANQGSEA. Between the trimmed V and J ends, which lost 4 bases and 4 bases, there was a span of 16 bases. The CDR3 DNA reads TGCAGCGTTGCGAGGACCCCCGGGGCAGAGACCCAGTACTTC. It specifies CSVARTPGAETQYF.

The chain joins TRBV7-6 to TRBJ2-7, with TRBD1 matching 8 bases. The V gene's germline CDR1 is SGHVS and CDR2 FNYEAQ. The CDR3 totals 16 residues. With V trimmed by 2 bases and J by 3 bases, 9 bases remained unmatched. This chain's CDR3 is CASSLPYGDRNYEQYF. CDR3 DNA: TGTGCCAGCAGCTTACCCTACGGGGACAGGAACTACGAGCAGTACTTC.

This clonotype was seen only once. V usage is TRBV15 and J usage is TRBJ1-1; D ambiguous. The CDR3 loop spans 14 amino acids. Per the germline V gene, CDR1 is LNHNV and CDR2 is YYDKDF (reference sequence). Between the trimmed V and J ends, which lost 3 bases and 2 bases, there was a span of 10 bases. The chain's CDR3 is CATSSLAHNTEAFF. The CDR3 DNA sequence: TGTGCCACCAGCAGCTTAGCACATAACACTGAAGCTTTCTTT. The full variable domain, with the rest looked up from reference TRBV15 and TRBJ1-1, is DAMVIQNPRYQVTQFGKPVTLSCSQTLNHNVMYWYQQKSSQAPKLLFHYYDKDFNNEADTPDNFQSRRPNTSFCFLDIRSPGLGDTAMYLCATSSLAHNTEAFFGQGTRLTVV.

This clonotype came up a few times. A much larger clone sits a single nucleotide away, making a read error possible. The chain recombines TRBV7-9 with TRBJ2-7; tentative D call: TRBD1 (5 bases). CDR3 length: 11 residues. Germline values: CDR1 SEHNR, CDR2 FQNEAQ (reference sequence). Deletions cut 2 bases from V and 6 bases from J, with 5 bases between. The CDR3 DNA sequence: TGTGCCAGCAGCTTAACAGGCGAGCAGTACTTC. It yields the protein CASSLTGEQYF.

This clonotype was counted between two and nine times. The genes are TRBV20-1 and TRBJ1-5; D remains unclear. Per germline, CDR1 DFQATT and CDR2 SNEGSKA (reference sequence). Trimming pared 3 bases from V and 4 bases from J, leaving 19 bases between. CDR3 length: 16 residues. Written as DNA, the CDR3 is TGCAGTGCTAGGGTGGACCTGGCGGTCCCTAATCAGCCCCAGCATTTT. This encodes CSARVDLAVPNQPQHF.